This T cell receptor beta chain comes out of a study of T cells expressing NK-cell markers. TCRdb re-called the 5' RACE reads and catalogs CDR3 proteins one per entry, DNA excluded. The sample totals some 280,000 distinct CDR3 sequences. From germline, CDR1 is SGHKS and CDR2 YYEKEE (reference sequence). CDR3 length: 14 amino acids. This rearrangement joins TRBV5-5 to TRBJ2-7; without DNA, the TCRdb call of TRBD1 cannot be checked. This clonotype was sampled from a man between 18 and 35 years old in good health. The sample taken for sequencing was blood T cells: a sorted CD56 or NKG2C T cell subset, CD4+ or CD8+ T cells, or bulk PBMC T cells (not recorded which). CDR3 protein: CASSSQTGVYEQYF.